This T cell receptor (beta chain) was recorded in a study of blood T cell repertoires in COVID-19. At the level of the study: Sample material is recorded as cDNA or gDNA derived from T cells, B-cell-depleted T cells, or PBMCs.

V lost 3 bases and J 5 bases, leaving 7 bases between the germline ends. The CDR3 has 12 amino acids. From germline, CDR1 is SEHNR and CDR2 FQNEAQ (reference sequence). Assay used: immunoSEQ multiplex PCR; TCRdb lists only in-frame clones, some missing. Of 150,000 or so clones in the sample, approximately 80% were seen once. The sample comprised peripheral blood. This sequence originates from a man between 60 and 75 years old with acute or convalescent COVID-19. The chain couples TRBV7-9 to TRBJ1-2; D gene unclear. CDR3 in DNA: TGTGCCAGCAGCTTTAGCGAATATGGCTACACCTTC. The encoded protein is CASSFSEYGYTF.